The 15 T cell receptor beta chains given below trace back to one sample, sequenced in a study of cytomegalovirus exposure and HLA in healthy donors. In the PCR, 60 Vbeta and 13 Jbeta primers were used. Measured with immunoSEQ multiplex PCR; TCRdb has only the in-frame clones, and not every one. The table records about 180,000 clones, about 81% of them present only once. Sequences were obtained from PBMCs. The source is a woman between 25 and 40 years old in good health and CMV-seronegative.

A single count supports this clone. The J gene is TRBJ2-3, the V gene TRBV7-2; 7 nucleotides align to TRBD1. Germline V lookup: CDR1 SGHTA, CDR2 FQGNSA. The CDR3 runs 13 residues. Trimming removed 0 bases from V and 6 bases from J; junction bases left unmatched: 0. CDR3 protein: CASSLAQGDTQYF. The CDR3 DNA follows: TGTGCCAGCAGCTTAGCACAGGGGGATACGCAGTATTTT. The variable domain in full, completed from reference TRBV7-2 and TRBJ2-3, reads GAGVSQSPSNKVTEKGKDVELRCDPISGHTALYWYRQSLGQGLEFLIYFQGNSAPDKSGLPSDRFSAERTGGSVSTLTIQRTQQEDSAVYLCASSLAQGDTQYFGPGTRLTVL.

The gene calls are TRBV5-1 and TRBJ2-3, with 9 nucleotides matching TRBD1. V dropped 0 bases and J dropped 6; count of bases not matched to a gene: 5. Germline V gene lookup returns CDR1 SGHRS and CDR2 YFSETQ. CDR3 length: 15 residues. Here the CDR3 DNA reads TGCGCCAGCAGCTTGGCACAGGGGGCCGGGGATACGCAGTATTTT. It is translated as CASSLAQGAGDTQYF.

This chain links TRBV28 with TRBJ1-1; 8 bases are a match to TRBD1. Trimming at V came to 2 bases and at J to 0 bases, leaving 2 bases not matched to a gene. Germline V gene data show CDR1 as MDHEN and CDR2 as SYDVKM. This CDR3 has 15 residues. This CDR3 is CASSLRDRLNTEAFF. The CDR3 DNA reads as TGTGCCAGCAGTTTAAGGGACAGGTTGAACACTGAAGCTTTCTTT.

V usage is TRBV6-1 and J usage is TRBJ1-2; 9 bases match TRBD1. The CDR3 runs 13 residues. Trimming at V came to 5 bases and at J to 6 bases, leaving 4 bases not matched to a gene. The germline V gene encodes CDR1 MNHNS and CDR2 SASEGT. CDR3 sequence (DNA): TGTGCCAGCAGTACAGGGGGCGCGAATGGCTACACCTTC. This encodes CASSTGGANGYTF.

The chain has TRBV27 and TRBJ1-1; possibly TRBD1 for D (6 bases). Germline CDR1 and CDR2: MNHEY and SMNVEV (reference sequence). There are 13 residues in the CDR3. Trimming pared 3 bases from V and 8 bases from J, leaving 13 bases between. The CDR3 DNA follows: TGTGCCAGCAGTTTTACAGGGCCCACCGAAGCTTTCTTT. Protein product: CASSFTGPTEAFF.

V and J are TRBV5-6 and TRBJ1-3; no clear D gene. The germline gives CDR1 SGHDT, CDR2 YYEEEE. This CDR3 comprises 13 residues. The V gene lost 2 bases and the J gene lost 3 bases, with 6 bases spanning the gap. This chain's CDR3 is CASSFGLGNTIYF. DNA for the CDR3: TGTGCCAGCAGCTTTGGACTTGGAAACACCATATATTTT. Filled out from reference TRBV5-6 and TRBJ1-3, the complete variable domain reads DAGVTQSPTHLIKTRGQQVTLRCSPKSGHDTVSWYQQALGQGPQFIFQYYEEEERQRGNFPDRFSGHQFPNYSSELNVNALLLGDSALYLCASSFGLGNTIYFGEGSWLTVV.

V and J are TRBV5-6 and TRBJ2-1, with D uncertain. Germline V gives CDR1 SGHDT, CDR2 YYEEEE. The CDR3 has 12 amino acids. V gave up 0 bases and J gave up 9 bases, with 7 bases separating them. The DNA for the CDR3 is TGTGCCAGCAGCTTGGATACGGGTGAGCAGTTCTTC. As protein: CASSLDTGEQFF.

This clone was recorded once. The chain has TRBV7-9 and TRBJ2-2; D perhaps matches TRBD1 (5 bases). CDR1 is SEHNR, CDR2 FQNEAQ, per germline (reference sequence). The CDR3 contains 15 residues. V lost 5 bases to trimming and J lost 6 bases, with 16 bases between them. CDR3 coding DNA: TGTGCCAGCAGCCAAGCTCTCAGGGCGGCCGGGGAGCTGTTTTTT. It yields the protein CASSQALRAAGELFF.

The CDR3 spells CASSLAVAGGLPSTDTQYF. Here the CDR3 DNA reads TGCGCCAGCAGCTTGGCAGTTGCGGGGGGCTTGCCCAGCACAGATACGCAGTATTTT. The rearrangement uses TRBV5-1 and TRBJ2-3; 8 bases line up with TRBD2. Germline V gene lookup returns CDR1 SGHRS and CDR2 YFSETQ. Losses at the gene ends were 0 bases for V and 0 bases for J; bases not matched to a gene: 12. The CDR3 consists of 19 residues.

The chain links TRBV2 to TRBJ1-2; 7 bases fit TRBD1. V dropped 4 bases and J dropped 2; count of bases not matched to a gene: 4. The germline V gene encodes CDR1 SNHLY and CDR2 FYNNEI. CDR3 length: 14 amino acids. The CDR3 bases are TGTGCCAGCAGTGCGGGACAGAGCAACTATGGCTACACCTTC. Its translation is CASSAGQSNYGYTF.

V is TRBV27 and J is TRBJ2-5, with 10 positions matching TRBD2. The J call is doubtful: the DNA matches TRBJ2-7 better. The CDR3 contains 14 residues. The germline CDR1 and CDR2 sequences are MNHEY and SMNVEV (reference sequence). The CDR3 region is CASKSSGSRYEQYF. The CDR3 DNA is TGTGCCAGCAAGTCTAGCGGGAGTAGGTACGAGCAGTACTTC.

This chain uses TRBV28 with TRBJ2-2; D not certain. The CDR3 sequence is 16 residues long. Trimming shortened V by 1 base and J by 1 base, and 10 bases separated the two germline ends. Germline values: CDR1 MDHEN, CDR2 SYDVKM. CDR3 in amino acids: CASSLYGRLNTGELFF. The CDR3 DNA is TGTGCCAGCAGTTTATACGGCAGACTGAACACCGGGGAGCTGTTTTTT.

V and J are TRBV19 and TRBJ1-5; 8 nucleotides line up with TRBD1. This CDR3 has 15 residues. The V gene end was trimmed by 9 bases and the J gene end by 0 bases; junction bases not matched to a gene: 7. Germline CDR1 and CDR2: LNHDA and SQIVND (reference sequence). The CDR3 coding sequence is TGTGCCAGCTGCGACAGGGGATATAGCAATCAGCCCCAGCATTTT. Translation: CASCDRGYSNQPQHF.

The chain employs TRBV30 and TRBJ2-5, with D possibly matching TRBD1 (6 bases). The V end was cut by 0 bases, the J end by 5 bases, with 13 bases between. Germline CDR1 GTSNPN, CDR2 SVGIG (reference sequence). This CDR3 region has 14 residues. The DNA of the CDR3 is TGTGCCTGGAGTGTAGTGGGAACAGGGGAGACCCAGTACTTC. As protein: CAWSVVGTGETQYF. Using reference TRBV30 and TRBJ2-5 for the parts outside the CDR3, the full variable domain is SQTIHQWPATLVQPVGSPLSLECTVEGTSNPNLYWYRQAAGRGLQLLFYSVGIGQISSEVPQNLSASRPQDRQFILSSKKLLLSDSGFYLCAWSVVGTGETQYFGPGTRLLVL.

This clone occurred once. This chain uses TRBV29-1 with TRBJ1-2; 12 nucleotides align to TRBD1. Germline V lookup: CDR1 SQVTM, CDR2 ANQGSEA. The CDR3 runs to 11 residues. The ends lost 6 bases at V and 9 bases at J; junction bases unmatched: 2. In nucleotides, the CDR3 is TGCAGCGTCGGGACAGGGGGCAGCTACACCTTC. This codes for CSVGTGGSYTF.